The clone carrying this TCR beta chain occurred a few times. The CDR3 runs to 13 residues. The germline V gene has CDR1 DFQATT and CDR2 SNEGSKA (reference sequence). After removal of 6 bases from V and 3 bases from J, the junction contained 7 bases not matched to a gene. This specimen comes from a study of patients and donors after allogeneic stem cell transplantation. TCRdb itself ran the RT-PCR reads through MiXCR, one entry per CDR3 protein. The table has 800,000 to 1,000,000 distinct CDR3 sequences, 15% to 20% seen once; the top ten hold 6%. This sequence originates from a human donor who was either an allogeneic HSCT recipient or a stem cell or donor lymphocyte infusion donor (not recorded which). It is not recorded whose cells these are; they may come from a transplant donor. V gene TRBV20-1 combines with J gene TRBJ2-7; TRBD2 aligns across 8 bases. The sequenced sample consisted of blood, either unsorted or a sorted T cell fraction (not recorded which). CDR3 region: CSASGGGFYEQYF. DNA for the CDR3: TGCAGTGCCAGCGGGGGAGGCTTCTACGAGCAGTACTTC.